This entry describes one T cell receptor (beta chain). Its matching antigen is unknown. Running of the assay took place at deep level. For sorted subsets, 150 to 200 ng DNA per replicate equaled some 27,000 T cell genomes. The repertoire was sequenced with immunoSEQ multiplex PCR; TCRdb's copy has only in-frame clones and lacks some. This table holds some 2,500,000 clones, under 95% found once. The germline CDR1 and CDR2 sequences are SGHNT and YYREEE (reference sequence). Trimming removed 1 base at V and 4 bases at J, with 14 bases between. The CDR3 is made up of 15 amino acids. The data were taken from a study of shared clonotypes between healthy human individuals. At the level of the study: The plates for each donor numbered three CD4 naive, three CD4 memory, two CD8 naive and one CD8 memory. General observations from the study: The low donor count limited represented genetic and exposure-history diversity.

V gene TRBV5-4 combines with J gene TRBJ2-5; no clear D. Specimen: naive CD4+ T cells from PBMCs. Regarding subset: CD45RA+ positively selected. The clonotype comes from a man between 18 and 29 years old in good health. Some clones in this sample may be carry-over from other donors' samples. The CDR3 DNA reads TGTGCCAGCAGCTTGAAAACCAGAATTGTAGAGACCCAGTACTTC. Translating it yields CASSLKTRIVETQYF.